This TCR beta chain comes out of a study of blood T cell repertoires in COVID-19. Study-level background: COVID-19 samples, acute and convalescent, were from the United States, Italy and Spain.

Here immunoSEQ multiplex PCR was the method, and the copy in TCRdb shows in-frame clones only, minus some. The table records approximately 47,000 clones, more than 90% of them present only once. This CDR3 has 15 residues. CDR1 is SEHNR, CDR2 FQNEAQ, per germline (reference sequence). The V segment lost 5 bases and the J segment 2 bases; nucleotides outside the gene matches: 6. The chain joins TRBV7-9 to TRBJ1-5; 7 bases match TRBD1. This TCR was recovered from a man in his sixties or seventies with active COVID-19. Sequenced input: peripheral blood. CDR3 sequence reads: CASSPEGTGNQPQHF. The CDR3 nucleotides are TGTGCCAGCAGCCCAGAGGGGACAGGCAATCAGCCCCAGCATTTT.